This T cell receptor beta chain was identified in a study of cytomegalovirus exposure and HLA in healthy donors. Overall study context: An earlier analysis found around 120 million unique TCR beta sequences from 150 million to 200 million T cells. General observations from the study: Segments of the TCR beta V type were, in most cases, productive about 90% or about 30% of the time in an earlier analysis. An analysis was carried out later, and it reportedly showed fewer N-insertions in an Asian-associated ancestry cluster than the approximately 680-donor mean. A later look showed TCR association rates differing by HLA locus, highest for DRB1 and lowest for HLA-C.

Concerning this clone: Its antigen is unidentified.

13 Jbeta primers and 60 Vbeta primers were used for the PCR. The repertoire was sequenced with immunoSEQ multiplex PCR; TCRdb's copy has only in-frame clones and lacks some. The table records fewer than 250,000 clones, over 60% of them present only once. The clonotype was recovered from a young woman in good health and CMV-seropositive. The sequencing input was PBMCs.

The CDR3 DNA sequence: TGTGCCAGCAGTTTATACCGGGACAGGGGCACCGGGGAGCTGTTTTTT. Amino acid sequence: CASSLYRDRGTGELFF. This chain uses TRBV27 with TRBJ2-2, with TRBD1 identical over 10 bases. Looked up from germline, CDR1 is MNHEY and CDR2 is SMNVEV (reference sequence). The CDR3 consists of 16 residues. V was pared by 1 base and J by 4 bases, with 3 bases of the junction left unmatched.